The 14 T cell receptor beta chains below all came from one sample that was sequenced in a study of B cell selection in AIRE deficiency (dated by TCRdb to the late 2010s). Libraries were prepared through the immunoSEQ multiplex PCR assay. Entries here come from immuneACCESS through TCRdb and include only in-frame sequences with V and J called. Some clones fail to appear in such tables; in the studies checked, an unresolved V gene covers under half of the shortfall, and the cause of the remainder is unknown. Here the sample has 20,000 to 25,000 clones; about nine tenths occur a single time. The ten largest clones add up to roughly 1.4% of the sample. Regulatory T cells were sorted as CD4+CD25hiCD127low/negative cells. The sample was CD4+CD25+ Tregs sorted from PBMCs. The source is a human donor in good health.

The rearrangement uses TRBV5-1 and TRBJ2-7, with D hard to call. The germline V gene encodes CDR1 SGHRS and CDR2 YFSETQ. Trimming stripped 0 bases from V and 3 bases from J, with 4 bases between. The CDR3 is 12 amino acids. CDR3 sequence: CASSLGGYEQYF. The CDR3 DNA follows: TGCGCCAGCAGCTTGGGGGGCTACGAGCAGTACTTC.

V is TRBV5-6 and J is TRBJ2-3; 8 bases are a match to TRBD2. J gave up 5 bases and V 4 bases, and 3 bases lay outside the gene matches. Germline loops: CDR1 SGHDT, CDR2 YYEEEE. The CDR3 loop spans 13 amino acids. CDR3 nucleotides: TGTGCCAGCAGCCTGCGGGAGGAAGATACGCAGTATTTT. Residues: CASSLREEDTQYF.

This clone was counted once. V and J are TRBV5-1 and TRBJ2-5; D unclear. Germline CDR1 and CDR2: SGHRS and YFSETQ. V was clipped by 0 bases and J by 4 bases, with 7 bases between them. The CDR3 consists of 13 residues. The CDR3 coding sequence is TGCGCCAGCAGCTTGGGCCCAGGAGAGACCCAGTACTTC. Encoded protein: CASSLGPGETQYF. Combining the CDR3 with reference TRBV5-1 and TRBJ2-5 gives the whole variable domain KAGVTQTPRYLIKTRGQQVTLSCSPISGHRSVSWYQQTPGQGLQFLFEYFSETQRNKGNFPGRFSGRQFSNSRSEMNVSTLELGDSALYLCASSLGPGETQYFGPGTRLLVL.

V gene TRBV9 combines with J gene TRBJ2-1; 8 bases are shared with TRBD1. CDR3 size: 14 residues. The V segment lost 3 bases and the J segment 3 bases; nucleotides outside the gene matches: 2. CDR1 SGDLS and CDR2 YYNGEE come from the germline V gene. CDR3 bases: TGTGCCAGCAGCGCCGGACAGGGCTACAATGAGCAGTTCTTC. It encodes CASSAGQGYNEQFF.

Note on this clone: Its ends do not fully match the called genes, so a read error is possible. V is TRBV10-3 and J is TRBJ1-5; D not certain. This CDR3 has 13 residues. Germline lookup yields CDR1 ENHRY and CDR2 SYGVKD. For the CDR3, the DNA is TGTGCCAGCAGTGCGCATAGCAATCAGCCCCAGCATTTT. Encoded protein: CASSAHSNQPQHF.

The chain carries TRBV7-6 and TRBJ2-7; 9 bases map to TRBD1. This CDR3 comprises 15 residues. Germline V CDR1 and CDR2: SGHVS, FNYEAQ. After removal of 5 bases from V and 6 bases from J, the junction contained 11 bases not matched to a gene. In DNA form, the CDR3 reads TGTGCCAGCAGCAAGACACAGGGGGCTGTACGCGAGCAGTACTTC. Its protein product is CASSKTQGAVREQYF.

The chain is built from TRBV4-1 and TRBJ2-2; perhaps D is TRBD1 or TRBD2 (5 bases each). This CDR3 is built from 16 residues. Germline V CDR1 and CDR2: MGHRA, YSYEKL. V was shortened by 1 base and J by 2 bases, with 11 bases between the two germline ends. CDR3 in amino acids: CASSQGDGLNTGELFF. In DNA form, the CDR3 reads TGCGCCAGCAGCCAAGGGGACGGTCTAAACACCGGGGAGCTGTTTTTT.

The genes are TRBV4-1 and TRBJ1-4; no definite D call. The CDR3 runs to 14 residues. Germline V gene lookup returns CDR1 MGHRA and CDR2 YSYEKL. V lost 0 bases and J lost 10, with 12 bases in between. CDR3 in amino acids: CASSQESRVGKLFF. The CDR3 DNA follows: TGCGCCAGCAGCCAAGAGTCCCGGGTAGGAAAACTGTTTTTT.

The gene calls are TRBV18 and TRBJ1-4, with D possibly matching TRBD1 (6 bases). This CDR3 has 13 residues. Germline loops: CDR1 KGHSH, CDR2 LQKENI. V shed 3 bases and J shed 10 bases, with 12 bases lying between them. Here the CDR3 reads CASSPERGGKLFF. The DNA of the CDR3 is TGTGCCAGCTCACCGGAGAGGGGGGGAAAACTGTTTTTT.

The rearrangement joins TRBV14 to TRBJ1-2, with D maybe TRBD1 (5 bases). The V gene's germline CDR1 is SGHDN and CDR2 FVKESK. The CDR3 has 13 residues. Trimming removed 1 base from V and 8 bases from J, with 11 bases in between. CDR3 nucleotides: TGTGCCAGCAGCCAAGTGCCAGGGATCGGCTACACCTTC. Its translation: CASSQVPGIGYTF.

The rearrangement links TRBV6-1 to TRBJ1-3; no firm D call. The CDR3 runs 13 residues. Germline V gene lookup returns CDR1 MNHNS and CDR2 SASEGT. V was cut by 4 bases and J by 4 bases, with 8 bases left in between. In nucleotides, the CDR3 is TGTGCCAGCAGTGTGACTCGCGGAAACACCATATATTTT. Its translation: CASSVTRGNTIYF.

The CDR3 DNA reads as TGTGCCAGCACCATAGGGGGGTCCGCCACTGAAGCTTTCTTT. Protein: CASTIGGSATEAFF. This chain links TRBV28 with TRBJ1-1; the D gene is possibly TRBD1 (6 bases). In germline, CDR1 is MDHEN, CDR2 SYDVKM. Trimming shortened V by 7 bases and J by 4 bases, and 16 bases separated the two germline ends. This CDR3 region has 14 residues.

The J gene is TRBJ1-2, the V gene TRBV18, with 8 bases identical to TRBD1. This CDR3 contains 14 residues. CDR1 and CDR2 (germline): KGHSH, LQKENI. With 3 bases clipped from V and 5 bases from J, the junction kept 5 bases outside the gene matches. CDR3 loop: CASSPQDRAYGYTF. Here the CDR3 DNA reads TGTGCCAGCTCACCTCAGGACAGGGCTTATGGCTACACCTTC.

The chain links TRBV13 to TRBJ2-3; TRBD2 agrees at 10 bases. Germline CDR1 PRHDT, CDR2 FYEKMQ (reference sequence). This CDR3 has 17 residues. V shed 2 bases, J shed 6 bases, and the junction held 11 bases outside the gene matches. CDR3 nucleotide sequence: TGTGCCAGCAGCTTACCGCTAGCGGGGGCTCTTGCGGATACGCAGTATTTT. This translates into CASSLPLAGALADTQYF.